These 27 T cell receptor beta chains originate from one sample sequenced in a study of response to subunit inactivated influenza vaccine. TCRdb redid the calling of the RT-PCR reads with MiXCR, one entry per CDR3 protein. Among approximately 530,000 distinct CDR3 sequences listed, about an eighth were seen once. The source material was PBMCs from blood, sampled 45 days after vaccination. Every receptor here comes from a man aged 50 to 59 who received an inactivated influenza vaccine.

The V call is TRBV4-1, the J call TRBJ2-7; 7 bases match TRBD2. In germline, CDR1 is MGHRA, CDR2 YSYEKL. V dropped 0 bases and J dropped 0; count of bases not matched to a gene: 8. The CDR3 extends over 17 amino acids. The CDR3 spells CASSQDTRLAGSYEQYF. The CDR3, as DNA: TGCGCCAGCAGCCAAGATACGAGACTAGCCGGCTCCTACGAGCAGTACTTC.

This clonotype showed up many times. In nucleotides, the CDR3 is TGTGCCACCGCAAGGGGGGCGAGAAATAATGAAAAACTGTTTTTT. This encodes CATARGARNNEKLFF. The chain joins TRBV12-3 or TRBV12-4 to TRBJ1-4; TRBD1 might be the D (6 bases). V lost 10 bases, J lost 4 bases, and 19 bases lay in between. The CDR3 consists of 15 residues.

This clonotype appeared a few times. The chain is built from TRBV5-1 and TRBJ2-1, with D possibly TRBD2 on 5 matching bases. CDR1 and CDR2 from the germline V gene are SGHRS and YFSETQ. The V gene lost 0 bases and the J gene lost 0 bases, with 10 bases spanning the gap. This CDR3 spans 16 amino acids. The DNA of the CDR3 is TGCGCCAGCAGCTTGGCCGGGGTGAGCTCCTACAATGAGCAGTTCTTC. Its protein is CASSLAGVSSYNEQFF.

This chain connects TRBV7-6 to TRBJ2-7; 8 bases are a match to TRBD2. The CDR3 consists of 17 residues. Germline V gene sequence: CDR1 SGHVS, CDR2 FNYEAQ. V dropped 1 base and J dropped 3; count of bases not matched to a gene: 11. CDR3 in amino acids: CASSLVSYGTRNYEQYF. The DNA for the CDR3 is TGTGCCAGCAGCTTAGTATCTTACGGGACTAGGAACTACGAGCAGTACTTC.

This clonotype was seen a handful of times. This chain joins TRBV7-2 and TRBJ1-2; D is uncertain. Per the germline V gene, CDR1 is SGHTA and CDR2 is FQGNSA. V lost 4 bases and J 6 bases, leaving 12 bases between the germline ends. The CDR3 covers 13 residues. The CDR3 protein is CASSSTPGHGYTF. The DNA for the CDR3 is TGTGCCAGCAGCTCGACCCCCGGGCATGGCTACACCTTC.

V gene TRBV12-3 or TRBV12-4 combines with J gene TRBJ1-5; a possible D gene is TRBD1 (5 bases). The germline V and J ends were trimmed by 6 bases and 6 bases, with 15 bases remaining between them. The CDR3 is 14 amino acids. The CDR3 nucleotides read TGTGCCAGCAGCTACGACAGTGGGAGTCAGCCCCAGCATTTT. Its protein product is CASSYDSGSQPQHF.

There are a few counts of this clonotype. The chain is built from TRBV6-2 or TRBV6-3 and TRBJ2-3; a weak D match, TRBD2 (6 bases). The V gene's germline CDR1 is MNHEY and CDR2 SVGEGT. CDR3 length: 15 amino acids. V lost 4 bases and J 5 bases, leaving 16 bases between the germline ends. CDR3 region: CASSLLLGRIDTQYF. The CDR3 nucleotides are TGTGCCAGCAGTTTGCTCCTTGGGAGGATAGATACGCAGTATTTT.

This clonotype was detected only a few times. The chain combines TRBV7-2 with TRBJ2-2; perhaps TRBD1 as D (6 bases). The CDR3 is 17 amino acids. V lost 4 bases, J lost 1 base, and 16 bases lay in between. Germline assignment: CDR1 SGHTA and CDR2 FQGNSA. CDR3 DNA: TGTGCCAGCAGCTCTAGCTCCAGGACAGAGAACACCGGGGAGCTGTTTTTT. Protein product: CASSSSSRTENTGELFF. The variable domain in full, with the rest retrieved from reference TRBV7-2 and TRBJ2-2, is GAGVSQSPSNKVTEKGKDVELRCDPISGHTALYWYRQSLGQGLEFLIYFQGNSAPDKSGLPSDRFSAERTGGSVSTLTIQRTQQEDSAVYLCASSSSSRTENTGELFFGEGSRLTVL.

The chain links TRBV11-2 to TRBJ2-1; 9 bases map to TRBD2. The V gene's germline CDR1 is SGHAT and CDR2 FQNNGV. This CDR3 contains 18 residues. V was pared by 3 bases and J by 8 bases, with 17 bases of the junction left unmatched. The CDR3 DNA follows: TGTGCCAGCAGCTTCGTGAGTAGCGGGAGAGGTGAGGGGGATGAGCAGTTCTTC. Translated, it gives CASSFVSSGRGEGDEQFF.

The chain is built from TRBV20-1 and TRBJ2-7, with D tentatively TRBD2 (5 bases). Germline V gene lookup returns CDR1 DFQATT and CDR2 SNEGSKA (reference sequence). This CDR3 spans 13 amino acids. V gave up 3 bases and J gave up 3 bases, with 12 bases separating them. CDR3 loop: CSASGKVYYEQYF. The CDR3 DNA sequence: TGCAGTGCTAGCGGGAAGGTGTACTACGAGCAGTACTTC.

This clonotype has a handful of counts. This CDR3 reads CASSQEVESYGYTF. The CDR3 DNA sequence: TGTGCCAGCAGCCAAGAGGTGGAGAGTTACGGCTACACCTTC. The V call is TRBV3-1, the J call TRBJ1-2; D gene uncertain. V was cut by 0 bases and J by 8 bases, with 13 bases left in between. Looked up from germline, CDR1 is LGHDT and CDR2 is YNNKEL (reference sequence). The CDR3 is made up of 14 amino acids.

This clonotype was found a few times. The chain has TRBV9 and TRBJ2-1; D gene ambiguous. In germline, CDR1 is SGDLS, CDR2 YYNGEE. This CDR3 is built from 17 residues. V was clipped by 4 bases and J by 0 bases, with 17 bases between them. The CDR3, as DNA: TGTGCCAGCAGCACCCCTAGGGCCGCGAGCTCCTACAATGAGCAGTTCTTC. Translated, it gives CASSTPRAASSYNEQFF.

V gene TRBV6-5 combines with J gene TRBJ2-1; 7 positions agree with TRBD1. The CDR3 has 12 amino acids. V shed 5 bases, J shed 7 bases, and the junction held 2 bases outside the gene matches. CDR1 is MNHEY, CDR2 SVGAGI, per germline. The CDR3 sequence is CASSARGNEQFF. Written as DNA, the CDR3 is TGTGCCAGCAGTGCCAGGGGGAATGAGCAGTTCTTC.

There are a few counts of this clonotype. The chain combines TRBV27 with TRBJ2-5, with a tentative D call TRBD1 (5 bases). V lost 4 bases, J lost 2 bases, and 14 bases lay in between. This CDR3 comprises 15 residues. The germline gives CDR1 MNHEY, CDR2 SMNVEV (reference sequence). CDR3: CASSYQGIVQETQYF. CDR3 DNA: TGTGCCAGCAGTTATCAGGGAATTGTTCAAGAGACCCAGTACTTC.

This clonotype was observed a handful of times. The V call is TRBV24-1, the J call TRBJ2-5, with TRBD2 matching 12 bases. The V gene's germline CDR1 is KGHDR and CDR2 SFDVKD. The CDR3 length is 16 residues. V shed 3 bases, J shed 1 base, and the junction held 2 bases outside the gene matches. The CDR3 spells CATSDGLAGPQETQYF. CDR3 DNA: TGTGCCACCAGTGATGGACTAGCGGGACCCCAAGAGACCCAGTACTTC.

This clonotype was counted only a few times. J is TRBJ2-1 and V is TRBV6-2 or TRBV6-3, with 7 bases identical to TRBD2. V gave up 2 bases and J gave up 0 bases; unmatched junction bases: 13. CDR1 MNHEY and CDR2 SVGEGT come from the germline V gene. The CDR3 length is 19 residues. This CDR3 reads CASSYGGSGPWGSYNEQFF. The CDR3 nucleotides are TGTGCCAGCAGTTACGGTGGTAGCGGGCCCTGGGGCTCCTACAATGAGCAGTTCTTC.

The CDR3 reads CASSGNSNQPQHF. The DNA for the CDR3 is TGCGCCAGCAGCGGTAATAGCAATCAGCCCCAGCATTTT. The chain is built from TRBV5-1 and TRBJ1-5, with D unresolved. The CDR3 loop spans 13 amino acids. The germline gives CDR1 SGHRS, CDR2 YFSETQ. The V and J ends lost 4 bases and 0 bases respectively, with 5 bases between them.

This clonotype was counted only a few times. The rearrangement joins TRBV30 to TRBJ2-7; 7 bases line up with TRBD1. The CDR3 consists of 13 residues. With 3 bases clipped from V and 7 bases from J, the junction kept 9 bases outside the gene matches. Germline V gene sequence: CDR1 GTSNPN, CDR2 SVGIG (reference sequence). CDR3 DNA sequence: TGTGCCTGGAGGGGACCCGGGACAGCGGAGCAGTACTTC. Translated, it gives CAWRGPGTAEQYF.

This chain links TRBV13 with TRBJ2-1; 7 nucleotides match TRBD1. Germline assignment: CDR1 PRHDT and CDR2 FYEKMQ (reference sequence). The CDR3 runs 15 residues. Trimming at V came to 2 bases and at J to 7 bases, leaving 8 bases not matched to a gene. CDR3 in amino acids: CASSLLGRDSNEQFF. The CDR3, as DNA: TGTGCCAGCAGCTTATTGGGCAGGGACAGTAATGAGCAGTTCTTC.

The chain joins TRBV20-1 to TRBJ2-2, with 11 nucleotides matching TRBD2. CDR1 DFQATT and CDR2 SNEGSKA come from the germline V gene (reference sequence). V shed 3 bases, J shed 6 bases, and the junction held 9 bases outside the gene matches. The CDR3 has 16 amino acids. The CDR3: CSARSLAGGPPGELFF. The CDR3 DNA reads TGCAGTGCTAGGTCGTTAGCGGGGGGGCCCCCCGGGGAGCTGTTTTTT.

The chain has TRBV29-1 and TRBJ1-2; D gene uncertain. Trimming pared 2 bases from V and 3 bases from J, leaving 10 bases between. The germline CDR1 and CDR2 sequences are SQVTM and ANQGSEA. The CDR3 extends over 13 amino acids. CDR3 bases: TGCAGCGTTGAATCGGGGAGCTACTATGGCTACACCTTC. Protein product: CSVESGSYYGYTF.

The sample holds many counts of this clonotype. V is TRBV12-3 or TRBV12-4 and J is TRBJ2-1, with 14 bases aligning to TRBD2. This CDR3 region has 15 residues. J gave up 8 bases and V 3 bases, and 3 bases lay outside the gene matches. The CDR3, as DNA: TGTGCCAGCAGTTTGACTAGCGGGGGGGCCTATGAGCAGTTCTTC. Amino acids: CASSLTSGGAYEQFF.

This sequence joins TRBV27 and TRBJ2-1, with D possibly TRBD2 on 5 matching bases. Between the trimmed V and J ends, which lost 2 bases and 10 bases, there was a span of 12 bases. This CDR3 is built from 13 residues. Germline CDR1 MNHEY, CDR2 SMNVEV (reference sequence). CDR3 sequence reads: CASSLAPGLEQFF. The CDR3 nucleotides read TGTGCCAGCAGTTTAGCCCCGGGGTTGGAGCAGTTCTTC.

This clonotype was detected ten times or more. This rearrangement joins TRBV29-1 to TRBJ1-1; D is possibly TRBD1 (5 bases). Per germline, CDR1 SQVTM and CDR2 ANQGSEA. The CDR3 extends over 11 amino acids. The CDR3 is CMGQTNTEAFF. The CDR3 DNA reads TGCATGGGGCAGACGAACACTGAAGCTTTCTTT. Together with reference TRBV29-1 and TRBJ1-1, the CDR3 gives the full variable domain: SAVISQKPSRDICQRGTSLTIQCQVDSQVTMMFWYRQQPGQSLTLIATANQGSEATYESGFVIDKFPISRPNLTFSTLTVSNMSPEDSSIYLCMGQTNTEAFFGQGTRLTVV.

This clonotype was recorded a few times. The chain has TRBV12-3 or TRBV12-4 and TRBJ2-5; possibly TRBD2 for D (5 bases). V gave up 1 base and J gave up 2 bases, with 8 bases separating them. This CDR3 region has 14 residues. The CDR3 DNA follows: TGTGCCAGCAGTTTAGAGGGAGTACAAGAGACCCAGTACTTC. Protein product: CASSLEGVQETQYF.

Notes on this clonotype: The germline gene is not matched at one end of the junction; a read error may be the cause. The chain has TRBV29-1 and TRBJ2-5; 11 bases are shared with TRBD2. CDR1 is SQVTM and CDR2 is ANQGSEA in the germline V gene. This CDR3 has 15 residues. As DNA, the CDR3 is TGCAGCGTTGAAGGACTAGCGGGAACTAGAGAGACCCATTACTTC. This codes for CSVEGLAGTRETHYF. The variable domain in full, with the rest retrieved from reference TRBV29-1 and TRBJ2-5, is SAVISQKPSRDICQRGTSLTIQCQVDSQVTMMFWYRQQPGQSLTLIATANQGSEATYESGFVIDKFPISRPNLTFSTLTVSNMSPEDSSIYLCSVEGLAGTRETHYFGPGTRLLVL.

In this sample, this clonotype turned up a few times. The rearrangement joins TRBV20-1 to TRBJ2-7; a weak D match, TRBD2 (5 bases). The CDR3 covers 16 residues. Deletions cut 0 bases from V and 0 bases from J, with 15 bases between. The germline gives CDR1 DFQATT, CDR2 SNEGSKA (reference sequence). CDR3 amino acids: CSARDERHLISYEQYF. The CDR3 DNA sequence: TGCAGTGCTAGAGATGAGCGGCACCTAATCTCCTACGAGCAGTACTTC.